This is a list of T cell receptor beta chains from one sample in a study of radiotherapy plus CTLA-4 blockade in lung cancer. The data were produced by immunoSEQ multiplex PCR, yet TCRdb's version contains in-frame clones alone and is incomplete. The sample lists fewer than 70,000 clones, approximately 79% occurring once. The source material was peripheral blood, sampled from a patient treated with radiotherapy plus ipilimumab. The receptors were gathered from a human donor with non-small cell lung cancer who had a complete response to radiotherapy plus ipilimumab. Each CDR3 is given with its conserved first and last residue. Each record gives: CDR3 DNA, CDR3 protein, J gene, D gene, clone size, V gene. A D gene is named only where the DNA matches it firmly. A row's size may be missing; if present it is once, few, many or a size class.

TGTGCCAGCAGCCGAGACAGGGGGTACACTGAAGCTTTCTTT CASSRDRGYTEAFF TRBJ1-1 TRBD1 few TRBV5-6
TGTGCCAGCACCCCCTCAGGACTAGCCTTTATCGAGCAGTTCTTC CASTPSGLAFIEQFF TRBJ2-1 TRBD2 - TRBV6-5
TGTGCCAGCAGTTTGAGGCAGATGAACACTGAAGCTTTCTTT CASSLRQMNTEAFF TRBJ1-1 - - TRBV27
TGTGCCAGCTCACCAACAGAACGTAGGGGTACTGGGGCCAACGTCCTGACTTTC CASSPTERRGTGANVLTF TRBJ2-6 - - TRBV18
TGTGCCAGCAGTTCGACAGGGGAATTCACTGAAGCTTTCTTT CASSSTGEFTEAFF TRBJ1-1 TRBD1 - TRBV6-5
TGTGCCTGGAGCGTCAGAGAGGTCCGAAAGTACTTC CAWSVREVRKYF TRBJ2-7 - - TRBV30
TGCGCCAGCAGCAAGGAGGGGCGGGAGAACACTGAAGCTTTCTTT CASSKEGRENTEAFF TRBJ1-1 - - TRBV5-1
TGTGCCAGCTCACCAGAGTGGGGGAAAAATGAAAAACTGTTTTTT CASSPEWGKNEKLFF TRBJ1-4 - - TRBV18
TGTGCCAGCAGCTTAGTGGCCGGCTCCTACGAGCAGTACTTC CASSLVAGSYEQYF TRBJ2-7 - once TRBV11-2
TGTGCCAGCGGGGCCGGGACGCCCCCTAAGACCCAGTACTTC CASGAGTPPKTQYF TRBJ2-5 - - TRBV7-9
TGTGCCAGCAGCTTAGGTACAGGGAATCAGCCCCAGCATTTT CASSLGTGNQPQHF TRBJ1-5 - - TRBV7-9
TGTGCCAGCAGCGCCCTGGGGGCGAGTGAGCAGTACTTC CASSALGASEQYF TRBJ2-7 - - TRBV6-1
TGTGCCAGCACCTCGGACACCGTGAACACTGAAGCTTTCTTT CASTSDTVNTEAFF TRBJ1-1 - - TRBV7-9
TGTGCCAGCAGCTTAGGTTCGGGACTCCAGGCAGATACGCAGTATTTT CASSLGSGLQADTQYF TRBJ2-3 - - TRBV7-9
TGTGCCAGCTCACCACCTAACATAAGGACCTTCTCTGGAAACACCATATATTTT CASSPPNIRTFSGNTIYF TRBJ1-3 - - TRBV18
TGCGCCAGCAGCCAAGAGGCCTGGCAAGAGACCCAGTACTTC CASSQEAWQETQYF TRBJ2-5 - - TRBV4-1
TGTGCCAGCAGTTTGTTAGGGGTAGGCAATCAGCCCCAGCATTTT CASSLLGVGNQPQHF TRBJ1-5 - - TRBV27
TGTGCCACCACCAAGGACAGGGCCCACGGAAACACCATATATTTT CATTKDRAHGNTIYF TRBJ1-3 TRBD1 - TRBV15
TGTGCCAGCAGTAGGGCGAAATCACGGGGCGAGTACTTC CASSRAKSRGEYF TRBJ2-5 - - TRBV6-5
TGTGCCAGCTCACGGCTAGCGGCGACCGGGGAGCTGTTTTTT CASSRLAATGELFF TRBJ2-2 TRBD2 - TRBV18
TGTGCCAGCGGGACGGGATCAACTGAAGCTTTCTTT CASGTGSTEAFF TRBJ1-1 - - TRBV28
TGCGCCAGCAGCCAAGGGCATTTGGGCACTGAAGCTTTCTTT CASSQGHLGTEAFF TRBJ1-1 - - TRBV4-3
TGCGCCAGCAGCTTCCGGGACAGGGGAACGGGGACCGGGGAGCTGTTTTTT CASSFRDRGTGTGELFF TRBJ2-2 TRBD1 - TRBV4-1
TGTGCCAGCATGGCAGGGTGGCAAGAGACCCAGTACTTC CASMAGWQETQYF TRBJ2-5 - - TRBV2
TGTGCCAGTAGGACTGGAAGTGTGAACACTGAAGCTTTCTTT CASRTGSVNTEAFF TRBJ1-1 - - TRBV19
TGTGCCAGCCGTACCAGCTTCAATCAGCCCCAGCATTTT CASRTSFNQPQHF TRBJ1-5 - - TRBV6-1
TGTGCCAGCAGTGATCGGGGGGCCGGCACCGGGGAGCTGTTTTTT CASSDRGAGTGELFF TRBJ2-2 - - TRBV2